A single T cell receptor (beta chain) is shown here with its context. This entry belongs to a study of cytomegalovirus exposure and HLA in healthy donors. Amplification used 60 Vbeta primers and 13 Jbeta primers. TCRdb keeps only in-frame clones here, not all; method: immunoSEQ multiplex PCR. The data contain some 150,000 clones, roughly 80% of them singletons. Germline V CDR1 and CDR2: SNHLY, FYNNEI. The ends lost 0 bases at V and 7 bases at J; junction bases unmatched: 5. The CDR3 totals 16 residues. The sample consisted of PBMCs. This receptor was obtained from a man in his forties in good health and CMV-seronegative. The chain recombines TRBV2 with TRBJ2-1; 11 nucleotides align to TRBD2. CDR3 in DNA: TGTGCCAGCAGTGAAGCGTGGGGACTAGCGGTGAATGAGCAGTTCTTC. Its translation is CASSEAWGLAVNEQFF.